Each of the 8 T cell receptor beta chains below was sequenced from the same sample in a study of T cell responses to AZD1222 COVID-19 vaccine. Assay used: immunoSEQ multiplex PCR; TCRdb lists only in-frame clones, some missing. The table has about 140,000 clones, about 90% seen once. Sample: peripheral blood, taken on day 0 of AZD1222 vaccination. Every receptor here comes from an adult in good health.

This chain links TRBV11-2 with TRBJ2-5; D perhaps matches TRBD1 (6 bases). This CDR3 is built from 14 residues. V lost 4 bases to trimming and J lost 5 bases, with 14 bases between them. The germline gives CDR1 SGHAT, CDR2 FQNNGV. CDR3 sequence: CASSSLRGRETQYF. CDR3 in DNA: TGTGCCAGCAGCTCCCTCAGGGGACGCGAGACCCAGTACTTC.

The rearrangement links TRBV5-5 to TRBJ1-1, with D unresolved. Germline CDR1 reads SGHKS; CDR2 reads YYEKEE (reference sequence). The CDR3 consists of 15 residues. V shed 2 bases and J shed 0 bases, with 11 bases lying between them. The CDR3 region has the DNA TGTGCCAGCAGCTTCGCGTTCAGGCTGAACACTGAAGCTTTCTTT. Its protein is CASSFAFRLNTEAFF.

The V gene is TRBV12-3 or TRBV12-4, the J gene TRBJ1-5; D gene uncertain. The CDR3 totals 13 residues. The ends were cut back, 6 bases at V and 4 bases at J, with 10 bases in the middle. This chain's CDR3 is CASSPEGNQPQHF. The CDR3 DNA is TGTGCCAGCAGCCCTGAGGGAAATCAGCCCCAGCATTTT.

The chain is built from TRBV7-9 and TRBJ1-4, with D perhaps matching TRBD1 (5 bases). This CDR3 contains 17 residues. Trimming took 2 bases from V and 7 from J, leaving 20 bases between them. Germline V gives CDR1 SEHNR, CDR2 FQNEAQ (reference sequence). CDR3 sequence reads: CASSLLRQSGHGEKLFF. The DNA of the CDR3 is TGTGCCAGCAGCTTACTGAGACAGTCCGGGCACGGTGAAAAACTGTTTTTT.

This rearrangement joins TRBV11-1 to TRBJ2-7; D remains ambiguous. Germline assignment: CDR1 SGHAT and CDR2 FQDESV (reference sequence). Trimming took 3 bases from V and 5 from J, leaving 14 bases between them. The CDR3 loop spans 14 amino acids. The CDR3 bases are TGTGCCAGCAGCTTGATCAGTCTCCTGGACGAGCAGTACTTC. As protein: CASSLISLLDEQYF.

This chain joins TRBV11-2 and TRBJ2-6; D may be TRBD1 (6 bases). The CDR3 is made up of 18 amino acids. The V end lost 5 bases, the J end lost 0 bases, and 17 bases lay between the germline ends. CDR1 SGHAT and CDR2 FQNNGV come from the germline V gene. CDR3 residues: CASSRKQGGASGANVLTF. Here the CDR3 DNA reads TGTGCCAGCAGCCGAAAACAGGGCGGAGCCTCTGGGGCCAACGTCCTGACTTTC.

This clone showed up just once. The rearrangement links TRBV11-3 to TRBJ1-1, with 8 nucleotides matching TRBD1. V lost 5 bases, J lost 3 bases, and 5 bases stayed unmatched. The CDR3 contains 14 residues. Germline V CDR1 and CDR2: SGHNT, YENEEA. This chain's CDR3 is CASSPGQGDTEAFF. CDR3 DNA: TGTGCCAGCAGCCCAGGACAGGGCGACACTGAAGCTTTCTTT.

V gene TRBV7-2 combines with J gene TRBJ2-1; TRBD2 aligns across 14 bases. The V segment lost 5 bases and the J segment 7 bases; nucleotides outside the gene matches: 7. CDR1 and CDR2 (germline): SGHTA, FQGNSA. The CDR3 runs to 16 residues. CDR3 coding DNA: TGTGCCAGCAGCCCCTACAGGACTAGCGGGGGGAATGAGCAGTTCTTC. Translated: CASSPYRTSGGNEQFF.